Below are 6 T cell receptor beta chains sequenced from a single sample in a study of control samples from healthy donors and cancer patients. Here immunoSEQ multiplex PCR was the method, and the copy in TCRdb shows in-frame clones only, minus some. Of fewer than 85,000 clones detected, roughly 92% appear once; the ten largest clones hold over 4.5%. The sample taken for sequencing was blood. These receptor sequences come from an older woman in good health.

The chain is built from TRBV28 and TRBJ1-1, with 7 bases that match TRBD1. Germline assignment: CDR1 MDHEN and CDR2 SYDVKM. Germline trimming cut 5 bases from V and 4 bases from J; bases unmatched to any gene: 13. The CDR3 runs to 16 residues. The CDR3 region has the DNA TGTGCCAGCAGTCCGACAGGGAGAGGGTATGTCACTGAAGCTTTCTTT. It translates to CASSPTGRGYVTEAFF.

The chain couples TRBV6-1 to TRBJ1-5; a possible D gene is TRBD1 (6 bases). The V end was cut by 2 bases, the J end by 1 base, with 9 bases between. Per the germline V gene, CDR1 is MNHNS and CDR2 is SASEGT. The CDR3 spans 15 residues. CDR3 protein: CASSESTGSNQPQHF. Here the CDR3 DNA reads TGTGCCAGCAGTGAATCCACAGGGAGCAATCAGCCCCAGCATTTT.

V and J are TRBV6-5 and TRBJ1-5; 8 positions agree with TRBD1. Germline-derived CDR1 and CDR2 are MNHEY and SVGAGI. The CDR3 is 13 residues long. V shed 6 bases and J 4 bases; nucleotides not matched to a gene: 2. CDR3 residues: CASSRQGNQPQHF. The CDR3 bases are TGTGCCAGCAGCCGACAGGGGAATCAGCCCCAGCATTTT.

V and J are TRBV5-1 and TRBJ2-7; 7 bases agree with TRBD2. Trimming took 0 bases from V and 5 from J; bases not matched to a gene: 5. The CDR3 has 14 amino acids. Germline V gives CDR1 SGHRS, CDR2 YFSETQ. The CDR3 loop is CASSLERGLNEQYF. In nucleotides, the CDR3 is TGCGCCAGCAGCTTGGAGCGGGGCTTAAACGAGCAGTACTTC.

V gene TRBV5-1 combines with J gene TRBJ1-1; D may be TRBD1 (6 bases). The germline CDR1 and CDR2 sequences are SGHRS and YFSETQ. The V gene lost 4 bases and the J gene lost 0 bases, with 13 bases spanning the gap. The CDR3 is 15 amino acids. In DNA form, the CDR3 reads TGCGCCAGCAGCGTAGCTGGACAGCTGAACACTGAAGCTTTCTTT. Amino acids: CASSVAGQLNTEAFF.

The rearrangement uses TRBV6-2 or TRBV6-3 and TRBJ2-1; 7 bases align to TRBD2. The CDR3 has 13 residues. The trim removed 6 bases at V and 7 bases at J, leaving 6 bases unmatched. The germline gives CDR1 MNHEY, CDR2 SVGEGT. CDR3 nucleotide sequence: TGTGCCAGCAGCCCCGGGGGAGGGAATGAGCAGTTCTTC. It codes for CASSPGGGNEQFF.